This TCR beta chain appears in the sequencing data of a study of T cells after yellow fever vaccination. Each CDR3 protein gets one entry after TCRdb re-called the 5' RACE reads with MiXCR. Of 500,000 to 550,000 distinct CDR3 sequences in the sample, about a fifth are singletons; the top ten hold about 15%. This clonotype was observed a few times. Germline lookup yields CDR1 DFQATT and CDR2 SNEGSKA (reference sequence). Deletions cut 5 bases from V and 5 bases from J, with 11 bases between. The length of the CDR3 is 12 residues. The source is a man between 18 and 29 years old who received the YFV17D yellow fever vaccine. The source material was PBMCs, sampled around 3 weeks after the first yellow fever vaccination. This rearrangement joins TRBV20-1 to TRBJ2-3, with D tentatively TRBD1 (6 bases). CDR3 region: CSAGWGQDTQYF. The CDR3 nucleotides read TGCAGTGCTGGCTGGGGGCAAGATACGCAGTATTTT.